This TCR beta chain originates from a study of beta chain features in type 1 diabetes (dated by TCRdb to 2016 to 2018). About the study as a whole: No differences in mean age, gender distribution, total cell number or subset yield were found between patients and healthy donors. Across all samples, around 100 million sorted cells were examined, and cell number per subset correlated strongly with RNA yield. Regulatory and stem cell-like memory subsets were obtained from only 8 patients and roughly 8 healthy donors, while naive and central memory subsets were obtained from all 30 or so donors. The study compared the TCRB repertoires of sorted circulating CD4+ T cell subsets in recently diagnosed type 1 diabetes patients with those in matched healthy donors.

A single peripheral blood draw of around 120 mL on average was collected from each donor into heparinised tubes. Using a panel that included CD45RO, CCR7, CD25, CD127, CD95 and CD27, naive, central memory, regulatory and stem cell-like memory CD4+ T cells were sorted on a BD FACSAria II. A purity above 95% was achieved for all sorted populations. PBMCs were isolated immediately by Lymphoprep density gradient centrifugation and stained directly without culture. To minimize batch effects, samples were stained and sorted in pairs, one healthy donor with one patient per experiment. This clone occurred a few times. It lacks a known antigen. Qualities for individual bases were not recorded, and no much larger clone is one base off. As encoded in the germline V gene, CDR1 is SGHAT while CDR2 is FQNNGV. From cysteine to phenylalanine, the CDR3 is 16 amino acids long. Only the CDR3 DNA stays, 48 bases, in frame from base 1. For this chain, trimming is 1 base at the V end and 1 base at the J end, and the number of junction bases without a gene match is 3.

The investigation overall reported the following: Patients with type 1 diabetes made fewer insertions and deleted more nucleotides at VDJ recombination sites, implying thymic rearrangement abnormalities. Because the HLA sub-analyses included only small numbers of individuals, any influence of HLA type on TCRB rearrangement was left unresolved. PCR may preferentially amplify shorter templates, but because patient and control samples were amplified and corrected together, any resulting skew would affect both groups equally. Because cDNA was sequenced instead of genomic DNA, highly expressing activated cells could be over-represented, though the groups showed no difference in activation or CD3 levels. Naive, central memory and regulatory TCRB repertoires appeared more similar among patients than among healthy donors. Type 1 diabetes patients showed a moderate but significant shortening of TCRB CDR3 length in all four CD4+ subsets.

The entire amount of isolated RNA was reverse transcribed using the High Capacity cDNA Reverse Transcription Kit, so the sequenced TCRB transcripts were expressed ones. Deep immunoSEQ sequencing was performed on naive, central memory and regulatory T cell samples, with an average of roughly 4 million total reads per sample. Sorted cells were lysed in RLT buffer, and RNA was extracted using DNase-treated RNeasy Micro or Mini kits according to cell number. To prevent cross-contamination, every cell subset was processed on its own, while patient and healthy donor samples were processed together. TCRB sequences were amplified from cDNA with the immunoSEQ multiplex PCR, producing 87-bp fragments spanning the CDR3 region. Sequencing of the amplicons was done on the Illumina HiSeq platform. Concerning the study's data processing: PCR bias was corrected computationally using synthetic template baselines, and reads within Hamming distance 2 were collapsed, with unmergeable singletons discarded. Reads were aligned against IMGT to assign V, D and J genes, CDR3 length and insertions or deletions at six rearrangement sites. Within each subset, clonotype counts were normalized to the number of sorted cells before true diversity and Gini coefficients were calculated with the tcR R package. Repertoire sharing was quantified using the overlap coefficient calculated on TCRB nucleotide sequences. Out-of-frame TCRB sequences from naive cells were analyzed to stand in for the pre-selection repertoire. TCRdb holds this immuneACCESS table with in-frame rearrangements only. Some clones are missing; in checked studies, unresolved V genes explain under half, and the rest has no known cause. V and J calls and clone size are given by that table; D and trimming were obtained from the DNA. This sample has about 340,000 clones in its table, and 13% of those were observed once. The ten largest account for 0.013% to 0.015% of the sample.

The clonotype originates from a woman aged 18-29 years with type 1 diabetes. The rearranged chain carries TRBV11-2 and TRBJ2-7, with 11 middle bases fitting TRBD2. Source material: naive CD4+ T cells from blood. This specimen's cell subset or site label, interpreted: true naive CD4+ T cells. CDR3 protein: CASSLAASGRSYEQYF. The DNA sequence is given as TGTGCCAGCAGCTTAGCGGCTAGCGGGAGGTCCTACGAGCAGTACTTC. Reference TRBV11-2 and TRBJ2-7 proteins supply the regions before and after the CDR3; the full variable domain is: EAGVAQSPRYKIIEKRQSVAFWCNPISGHATLYWYQQILGQGPKLLIQFQNNGVVDDSQLPKDRFSAERLKGVDSTLKIQPAKLEDSAVYLCASSLAASGRSYEQYFGPGTRLTVT.